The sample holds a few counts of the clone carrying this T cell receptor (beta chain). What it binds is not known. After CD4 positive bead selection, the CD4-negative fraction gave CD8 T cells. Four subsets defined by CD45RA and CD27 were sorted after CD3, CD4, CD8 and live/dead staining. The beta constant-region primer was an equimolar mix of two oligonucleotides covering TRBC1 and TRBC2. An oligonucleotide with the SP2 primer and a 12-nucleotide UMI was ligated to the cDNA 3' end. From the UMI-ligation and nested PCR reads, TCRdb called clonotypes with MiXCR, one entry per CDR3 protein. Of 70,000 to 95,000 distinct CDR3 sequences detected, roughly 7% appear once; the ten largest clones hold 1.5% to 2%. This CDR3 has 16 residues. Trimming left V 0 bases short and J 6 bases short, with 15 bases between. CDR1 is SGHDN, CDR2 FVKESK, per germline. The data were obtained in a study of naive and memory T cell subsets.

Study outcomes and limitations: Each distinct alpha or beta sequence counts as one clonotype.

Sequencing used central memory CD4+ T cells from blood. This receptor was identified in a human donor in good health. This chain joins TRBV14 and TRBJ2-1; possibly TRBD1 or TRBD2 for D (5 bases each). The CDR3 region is CASSQDFTVRGNEQFF. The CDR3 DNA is TGTGCCAGCAGCCAAGATTTCACAGTGAGGGGCAATGAGCAGTTCTTC.